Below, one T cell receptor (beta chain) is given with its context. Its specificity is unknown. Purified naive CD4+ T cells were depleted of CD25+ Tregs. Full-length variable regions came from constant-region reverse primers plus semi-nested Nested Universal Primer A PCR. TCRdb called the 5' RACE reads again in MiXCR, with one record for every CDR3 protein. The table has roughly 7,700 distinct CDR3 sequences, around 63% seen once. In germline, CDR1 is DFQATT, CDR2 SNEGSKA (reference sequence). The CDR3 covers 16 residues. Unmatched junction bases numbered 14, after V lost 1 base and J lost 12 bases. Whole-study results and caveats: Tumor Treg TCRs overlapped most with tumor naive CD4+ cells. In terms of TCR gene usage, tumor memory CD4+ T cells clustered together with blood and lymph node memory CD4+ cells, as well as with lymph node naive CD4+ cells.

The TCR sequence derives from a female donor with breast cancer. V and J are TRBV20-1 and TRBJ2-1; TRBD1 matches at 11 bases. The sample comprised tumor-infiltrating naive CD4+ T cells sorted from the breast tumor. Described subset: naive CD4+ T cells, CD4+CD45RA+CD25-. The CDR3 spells CSARVPAGQGGSAQFF. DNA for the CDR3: TGCAGTGCTAGAGTTCCGGCGGGACAGGGGGGTAGTGCGCAGTTCTTC.